Sequencing of this T cell receptor beta chain was carried out in a study of blood T cells in healthy people across ages. In the case of this clonotype: As yet, its antigen is unknown.

General study points: Age brought a roughly linear fall in TCR beta diversity measured per million T cells.

CDR1 is MNHEY and CDR2 is SVGEGT in the germline V gene. CDR3 length: 14 amino acids. V lost 8 bases and J 5 bases, leaving 15 bases between the germline ends. Using a J-beta primer mix together with a sample-barcoded 5' primer, a second PCR was run for about 6 to 12 cycles. TCRdb ran MiXCR on the 5' RACE reads and lists one entry per CDR3 protein. The sample has about 670,000 distinct CDR3 sequences, 35% to 50% seen once. The specimen sequenced was blood. The clonotype comes from a man older than 75 in good health. V is TRBV6-2 or TRBV6-3 and J is TRBJ2-2; D possibly matches TRBD1 or TRBD2 (7 bases each). The CDR3 sequence: CASQRQGGTGELFF. The CDR3 coding sequence is TGTGCCAGCCAGAGACAGGGAGGGACCGGGGAGCTGTTTTTT.